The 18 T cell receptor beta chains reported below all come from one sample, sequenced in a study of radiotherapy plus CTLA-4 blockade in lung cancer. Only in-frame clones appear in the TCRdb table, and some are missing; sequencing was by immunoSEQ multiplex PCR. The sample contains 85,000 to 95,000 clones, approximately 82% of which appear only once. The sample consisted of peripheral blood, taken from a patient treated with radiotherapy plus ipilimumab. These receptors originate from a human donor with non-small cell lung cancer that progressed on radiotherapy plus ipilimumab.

The chain's CDR3 is CASPLLQAGARDTGELFF. The DNA for the CDR3 is TGTGCAAGTCCCTTACTACAAGCGGGAGCGCGAGACACCGGGGAGCTGTTTTTT. The chain uses TRBV12-2 and TRBJ2-2; the D segment call TRBD2 is taken from the table without a DNA check. TRBV12-2 is given as a pseudogene. The CDR3 extends over 18 amino acids.

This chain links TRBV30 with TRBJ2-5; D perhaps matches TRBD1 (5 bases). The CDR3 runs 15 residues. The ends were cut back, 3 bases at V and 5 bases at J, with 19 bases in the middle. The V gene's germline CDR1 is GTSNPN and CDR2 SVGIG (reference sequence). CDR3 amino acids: CAWSPGQPGRETQYF. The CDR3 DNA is TGTGCCTGGAGCCCCGGACAACCAGGGCGGGAGACCCAGTACTTC.

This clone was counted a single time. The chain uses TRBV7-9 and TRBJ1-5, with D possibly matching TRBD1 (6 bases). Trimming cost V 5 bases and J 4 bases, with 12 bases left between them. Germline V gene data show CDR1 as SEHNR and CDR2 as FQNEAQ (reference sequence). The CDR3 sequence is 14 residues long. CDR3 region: CASSREQGNQPQHF. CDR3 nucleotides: TGTGCCAGCAGCCGTGAACAGGGAAATCAGCCCCAGCATTTT.

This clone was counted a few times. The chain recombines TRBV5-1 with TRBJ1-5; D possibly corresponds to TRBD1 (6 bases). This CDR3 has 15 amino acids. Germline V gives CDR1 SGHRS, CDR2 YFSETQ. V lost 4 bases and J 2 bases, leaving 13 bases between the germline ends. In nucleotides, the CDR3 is TGCGCCAGCAGCCAGGACAGCGGTGGCAATCAGCCCCAGCATTTT. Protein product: CASSQDSGGNQPQHF.

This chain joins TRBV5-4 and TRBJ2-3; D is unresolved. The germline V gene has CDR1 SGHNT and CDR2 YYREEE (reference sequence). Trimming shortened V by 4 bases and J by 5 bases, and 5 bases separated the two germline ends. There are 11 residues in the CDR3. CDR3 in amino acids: CASSGLDTQYF. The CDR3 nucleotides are TGTGCCAGCAGCGGATTAGATACGCAGTATTTT. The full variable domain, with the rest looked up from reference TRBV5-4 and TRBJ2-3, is ETGVTQSPTHLIKTRGQQVTLRCSSQSGHNTVSWYQQALGQGPQFIFQYYREEENGRGNFPPRFSGLQFPNYSSELNVNALELDDSALYLCASSGLDTQYFGPGTRLTVL.

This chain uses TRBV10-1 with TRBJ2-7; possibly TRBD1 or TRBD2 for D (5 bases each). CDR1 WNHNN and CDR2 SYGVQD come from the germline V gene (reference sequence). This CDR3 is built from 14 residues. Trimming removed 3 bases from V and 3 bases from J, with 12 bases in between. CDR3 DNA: TGCGCCAGCAGTGACGGGAACAGGTTCTACGAGCAGTACTTC. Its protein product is CASSDGNRFYEQYF.

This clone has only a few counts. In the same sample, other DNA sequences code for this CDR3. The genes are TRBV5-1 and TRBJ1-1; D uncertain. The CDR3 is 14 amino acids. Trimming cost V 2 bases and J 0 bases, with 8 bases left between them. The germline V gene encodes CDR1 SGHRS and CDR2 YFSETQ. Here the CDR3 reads CASSLSRMNTEAFF. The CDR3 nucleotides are TGCGCCAGCAGCTTATCACGGATGAACACTGAAGCTTTCTTT.

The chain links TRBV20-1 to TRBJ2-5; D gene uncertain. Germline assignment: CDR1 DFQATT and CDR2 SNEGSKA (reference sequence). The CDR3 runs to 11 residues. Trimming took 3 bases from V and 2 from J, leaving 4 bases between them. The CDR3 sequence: CSASRQETQYF. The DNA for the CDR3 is TGCAGTGCTAGTCGACAAGAGACCCAGTACTTC.

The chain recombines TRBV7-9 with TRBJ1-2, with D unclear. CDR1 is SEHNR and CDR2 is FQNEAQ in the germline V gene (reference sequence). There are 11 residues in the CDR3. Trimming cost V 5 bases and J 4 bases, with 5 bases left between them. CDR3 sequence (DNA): TGTGCCAGCAGCGAAGCCTATGGCTACACCTTC. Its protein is CASSEAYGYTF.

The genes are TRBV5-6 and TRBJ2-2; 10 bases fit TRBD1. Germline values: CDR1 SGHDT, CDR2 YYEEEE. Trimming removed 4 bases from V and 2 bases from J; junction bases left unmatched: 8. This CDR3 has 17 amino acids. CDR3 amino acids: CASSADWTGGNTGELFF. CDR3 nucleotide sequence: TGTGCCAGCAGCGCCGACTGGACAGGGGGTAACACCGGGGAGCTGTTTTTT.

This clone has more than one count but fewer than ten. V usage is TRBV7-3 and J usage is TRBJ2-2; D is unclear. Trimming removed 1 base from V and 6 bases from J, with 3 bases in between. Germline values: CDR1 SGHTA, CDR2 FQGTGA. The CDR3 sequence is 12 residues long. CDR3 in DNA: TGTGCCAGCAGCTTAATACCCGGGGAGCTGTTTTTT. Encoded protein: CASSLIPGELFF.

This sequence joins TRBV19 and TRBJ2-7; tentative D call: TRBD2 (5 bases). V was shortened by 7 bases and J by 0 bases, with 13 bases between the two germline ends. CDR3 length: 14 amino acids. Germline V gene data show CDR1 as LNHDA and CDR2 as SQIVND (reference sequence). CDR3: CASKARGISYEQYF. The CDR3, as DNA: TGTGCCAGTAAAGCGAGAGGGATCTCCTACGAGCAGTACTTC.

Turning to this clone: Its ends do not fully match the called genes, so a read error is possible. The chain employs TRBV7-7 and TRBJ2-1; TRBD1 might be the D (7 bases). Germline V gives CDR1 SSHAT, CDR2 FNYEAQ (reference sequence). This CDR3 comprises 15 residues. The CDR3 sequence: CASSLSDRAGNEQFF. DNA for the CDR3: TGTGCTAGCAGCTTATCTGACAGGGCGGGGAATGAGCAGTTCTTC.

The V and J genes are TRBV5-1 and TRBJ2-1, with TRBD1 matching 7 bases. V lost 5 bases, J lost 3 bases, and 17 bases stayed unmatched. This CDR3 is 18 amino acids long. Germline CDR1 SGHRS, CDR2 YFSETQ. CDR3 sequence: CASSGTGALWVNYNEQFF. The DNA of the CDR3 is TGCGCCAGCAGTGGAACAGGGGCCCTGTGGGTGAACTACAATGAGCAGTTCTTC.

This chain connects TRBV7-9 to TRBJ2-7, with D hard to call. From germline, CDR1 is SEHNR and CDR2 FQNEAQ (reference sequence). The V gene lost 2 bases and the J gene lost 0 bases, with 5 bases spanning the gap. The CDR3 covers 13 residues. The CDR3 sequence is CASSLTSSYEQYF. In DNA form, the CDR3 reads TGTGCCAGCAGCTTAACGAGCTCCTACGAGCAGTACTTC.

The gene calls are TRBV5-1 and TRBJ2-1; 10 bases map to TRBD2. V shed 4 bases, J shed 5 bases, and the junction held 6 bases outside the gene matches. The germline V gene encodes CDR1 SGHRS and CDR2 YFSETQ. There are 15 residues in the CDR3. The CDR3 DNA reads TGCGCCAGCAGCCAGCGGGAGGGCCTGAACAATGAGCAGTTCTTC. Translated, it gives CASSQREGLNNEQFF. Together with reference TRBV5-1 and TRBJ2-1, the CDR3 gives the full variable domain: KAGVTQTPRYLIKTRGQQVTLSCSPISGHRSVSWYQQTPGQGLQFLFEYFSETQRNKGNFPGRFSGRQFSNSRSEMNVSTLELGDSALYLCASSQREGLNNEQFFGPGTRLTVL.

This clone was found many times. The CDR3 coding sequence is TGTGCCAGCAGTGAAGGAGCGTGGGGGGTTGATAGCAATCAGCCCCAGCATTTT. Residues: CASSEGAWGVDSNQPQHF. V gene TRBV2 combines with J gene TRBJ1-5, with a possible D match to TRBD1 (5 bases). The CDR3 is 18 residues long. The V gene's germline CDR1 is SNHLY and CDR2 FYNNEI. V was trimmed by 1 base and J by 0 bases, leaving 16 bases between them.

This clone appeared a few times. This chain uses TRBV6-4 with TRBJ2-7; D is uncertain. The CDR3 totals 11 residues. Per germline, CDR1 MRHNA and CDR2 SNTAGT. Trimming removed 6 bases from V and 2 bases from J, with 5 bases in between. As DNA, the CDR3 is TGTGCCAGCAGACGGGCCTACGAGCAGTACGTC. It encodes CASRRAYEQYV.